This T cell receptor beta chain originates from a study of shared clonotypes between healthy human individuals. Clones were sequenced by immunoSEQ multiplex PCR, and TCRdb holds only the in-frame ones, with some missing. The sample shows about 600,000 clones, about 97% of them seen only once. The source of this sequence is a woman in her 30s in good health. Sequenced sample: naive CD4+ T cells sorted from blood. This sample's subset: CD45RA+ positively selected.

For the CDR3, the DNA is TGTGCCAGCAGTCGAGGGACAGTAGTTACCGGGGAGCTGTTTTTT. Residues: CASSRGTVVTGELFF. This chain uses TRBV6-5 with TRBJ2-2; 7 bases map to TRBD1. V lost 5 bases and J lost 5; bases outside the gene matches: 8. The CDR3 has 15 amino acids. Germline V gene sequence: CDR1 MNHEY, CDR2 SVGAGI.